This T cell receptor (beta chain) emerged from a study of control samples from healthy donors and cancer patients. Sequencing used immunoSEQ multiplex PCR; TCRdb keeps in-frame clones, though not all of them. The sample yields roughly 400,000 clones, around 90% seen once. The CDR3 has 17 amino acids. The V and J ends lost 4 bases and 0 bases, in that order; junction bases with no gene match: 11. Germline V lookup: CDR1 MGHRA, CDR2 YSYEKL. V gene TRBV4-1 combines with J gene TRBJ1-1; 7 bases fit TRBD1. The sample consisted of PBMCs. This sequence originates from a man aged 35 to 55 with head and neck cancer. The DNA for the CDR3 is TGCGCCAGCAGCCTTGCACAGGGGCTCGAGATGAACACTGAAGCTTTCTTT. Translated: CASSLAQGLEMNTEAFF.